This TCR beta chain was documented in a study of vaccination effects on CD4 cells after COVID-19 (dated by TCRdb to between 2021 and 2023). Study-wide context: The ViraFEST assay stimulated PBMC with viral peptide pools and then used TCR sequencing to identify antigen-specific CD4+ T cell clonotypes by expansion. In the study, cultures from other donors were sequenced using the Oncomine TCR Beta short-read assay on an Illumina iSeq 100. SARS-CoV-2 spike-specific CD4+ TCR repertoires were compared before and after mRNA vaccination in COVID-19 convalescent patients and in infection-naive vaccine recipients. Across the study, the median time from the second dose to post-vaccine sampling was 72 days (range 14 to 241). Samples were taken from three convalescent patients early (day +14) and late (day +241, +227, +161 respectively) after vaccination. Altogether, around ten COVID-19 convalescent patients and 4 SARS-CoV-2-naive healthy vaccine recipients made up the full study. Each well held two million PBMC cultured in IMDM containing roughly 4.9% human AB serum, roughly 10 IU/ml IL-2 and gentamicin, along with around 9.1 ug/ml peptides. Points the paper makes about the study in general: Among convalescent patients, the spike-reactive repertoire after vaccination was made up mainly of new vaccine-induced clones that were largely distinct from the clones induced by infection. Clones induced by infection and clones induced by vaccination both contracted markedly at late timepoints after vaccination, which fits with T cell responses waning over time. The study was limited by a small number of convalescent patients, and early post-infection timepoints were lacking.

On this clone: Its antigen is still unknown. Nothing much larger sits one base from this clone, and base qualities are not available.

Receptor amplification or capture employed the immunoSEQ multiplex PCR assay. TCR beta CDR3 sequencing was performed on DNA from the cultured, isolated CD4+ T cells. As for the authors' bioinformatics: The analysis removed non-productive TCR sequences, trimmed reads to the CDR3 region, and retained only CDR3s that were 7 or more amino acids long. Antigen-specific clonotypes were identified with the MANAFEST web app by comparing expansion in peptide wells against reference cultures. For clones to be considered positive, expansion at FDR<0.05 versus reference and all other wells, an odds ratio above 5, and a frequency above 0.1% in two replicate wells were required. A clonotype was called cross-reactive if it was significantly expanded both in SARS-CoV-2 spike wells and in at least one common cold coronavirus spike condition. Levenshtein distance calculated with the stringdist R package was used to assess CDR3 similarity, and unrooted trees were constructed with ape in R 3.6.1. The immuneACCESS repertoire file appears here via TCRdb, limited to in-frame rearrangements. These files lack a portion of the clones; in checked studies, under half of the deficit traces to unresolved V genes, and the cause of the others is not known. V and J calls and clone size are as listed in that table; D and trimming were resolved from the DNA. Across this sample there are about 34,000 clones, with about 68% seen only once. Together, the top ten hold under 8.5% of the sample.

After 10 days of culture, CD4+ T cells were isolated with the EasySep CD4+ T cell isolation kit. Convalescent patients had PCR-confirmed SARS-CoV-2 infection between March and December 2020, before Alpha, Beta and Delta variants emerged in the United States. Each participant got two doses of an mRNA SARS-CoV-2 vaccine, either BNT162b2 or mRNA-1273. On days 3 and 7, half of the culture medium was replaced with fresh IL-2-containing medium. Unless otherwise noted, each peptide stimulation condition was cultured in triplicate wells. PBMC were separated from whole blood using Ficoll-Paque Plus gradient centrifugation and were then either cryopreserved at -140C or used fresh. Genomic DNA was extracted from cultured CD4+ T cells with the QIAamp micro DNA kit. Reading from cysteine to phenylalanine, the CDR3 counts 16 amino acids. Kept here is only the CDR3 DNA, which spans 48 bases and is read in frame from base 1. V sheds 0 bases and J sheds 0 bases, leaving 9 bases between their ends. The germline V gene (reference sequence) provides CDR1 LNHDA and CDR2 SQIVND.

Sequencing was performed on CD4+ T cells from PBMCs cultured without peptide, taken after COVID-19 vaccination. This TCR derives from a human donor who had a prior SARS-CoV-2 infection. The chain joins TRBV19 to TRBJ1-3, with TRBD1 tentatively as D gene (5 bases match). The CDR3 has the sequence CASSIERGFSGNTIYF. The nucleotide sequence is given as TGTGCCAGTAGTATAGAGCGGGGCTTCTCTGGAAACACCATATATTTT.